This T cell receptor (beta chain) appears in the sequencing data of a study of T cells in Graves' hyperthyroidism and ophthalmopathy. Uncontrolled infection, other autoimmune disease, pregnancy or lactation disqualified patients from enrolment. The investigators amplified TCR beta CDR3 regions from RNA transcripts. The HTBI primer set was used in a first-round RT-PCR of the TCR CDR3. TCRdb passed the multiplex PCR reads through MiXCR, listing each CDR3 protein once. The sample contains over 700,000 distinct CDR3 sequences, over 35% of which appear only once. The source is a man between 18 and 35 years old with Graves' hyperthyroidism. Sequencing was done on a sample of blood.

This CDR3 reads CASSLVPGHFTTNEKLFF. In DNA, the CDR3 is TGTGCCAGCAGCTTGGTACCGGGACACTTCACAACTAATGAAAAACTGTTTTTT. The chain recombines TRBV5-5 with TRBJ1-4; a weak D match, TRBD1 (6 bases). The germline gives CDR1 SGHKS, CDR2 YYEKEE (reference sequence). This CDR3 contains 18 residues. V dropped 0 bases and J dropped 0 bases, with 15 bases sitting between them.